This T cell receptor (beta chain) was sequenced during a study of read filtering for tumor transcriptome and immune sequencing. This library used roughly 430 ng RNA and molecular barcoded adaptors spanning alpha/delta and beta/gamma chains. From the reads, TCRdb called clonotypes with MiXCR, one entry per CDR3 protein. The sample contains some 130,000 distinct CDR3 sequences, 10% to 15% of which appear only once. Germline CDR1 is MGHDK and CDR2 is SYGVNS. The germline V and J ends were trimmed by 7 bases and 2 bases, with 17 bases remaining between them. The CDR3 length is 15 residues. Sequenced material: a population of CD138-negative cells sorted from bone marrow. This TCR was recovered from a donor at least 40 years old with multiple myeloma. The chain has TRBV25-1 and TRBJ2-5; D possibly corresponds to TRBD1 (6 bases). The DNA of the CDR3 is TGTGCCAGCAAAAAGGCCGGGACAAAACAAGAGACCCAGTACTTC. It specifies CASKKAGTKQETQYF.